This record covers a single TCR beta chain. The data stem from a study of blood T cell repertoires in COVID-19. In the study overall: Spain, Italy and the United States supplied samples that represented acute and convalescent COVID-19. Nucleic acid was either cDNA or gDNA, and it came from T cells, B-cell-depleted T cells, or PBMCs.

Between the trimmed V and J ends, which lost 4 bases and 0 bases, there was a span of 14 bases. CDR1 SGHRS and CDR2 YFSETQ come from the germline V gene. There are 16 residues in the CDR3. Source study methods: Counts of nucleated cells, estimated from reference gene primer amplification, were obtained. Clones were read by immunoSEQ multiplex PCR, and TCRdb kept only the in-frame ones, dropping some. The V and J calls and clone size are taken from that table; D and trimming were inferred from the DNA. The table includes 130,000 or so clones, 87% detected once. The chain recombines TRBV5-1 with TRBJ2-1; possibly TRBD2 for D (5 bases). The clonotype comes from a woman aged 45-65 years with acute or convalescent COVID-19. The sample consisted of peripheral blood. CDR3 nucleotide sequence: TGCGCCAGCAGCCCGGCGGGTACGAGCTCCTACAATGAGCAGTTCTTC. It specifies CASSPAGTSSYNEQFF.